The rows below give T cell receptor beta chains drawn from one sample of a study of shared clonotypes between healthy human individuals. TCRdb keeps only in-frame clones here, not all; method: immunoSEQ multiplex PCR. The table shows under 350,000 clones, with 80% to 90% occurring only once. Sequencing used memory CD8+ T cells sorted from blood. The receptor set was obtained from a man aged 18 to 30 in good health. Each CDR3 is given with its conserved first and last residue. Each record gives: D gene, J gene, V gene, clone size, CDR3 DNA, CDR3 protein. The D gene is left open where the match is weak. Clone size is stated in some rows and not others, as once, few, many or a class when expanded.

. | TRBJ1-3 | TRBV10-3 | . | TGTGCCATCAGTGAGCCCTCGACTGGAAACACCATATATTTT | CAISEPSTGNTIYF
. | TRBJ1-2 | TRBV6-5 | once | TGTGCCAGCAGTTACTCCGGTGAGGGAGACCCCTATGGCTACACCTTC | CASSYSGEGDPYGYTF
. | TRBJ2-6 | TRBV15 | . | TGTGCCACCAGCAAAACGGTCAGGGGGGTTGCCAACGTCCTGACTTTC | CATSKTVRGVANVLTF
. | TRBJ1-1 | TRBV7-9 | . | TGTGCCAGCAGCGTCCTACTATCATCTGAAGCTTTCTTT | CASSVLLSSEAFF
. | TRBJ2-5 | TRBV2 | . | TGTGCCAGCGCTCCCTGGGCGGGGGAGACCCAGTACTTC | CASAPWAGETQYF
. | TRBJ2-7 | TRBV7-2 | . | TGTGCCAGCAGCCGTCACCGATCGAGGTCCCCCTACGAGCAGTACTTC | CASSRHRSRSPYEQYF
. | TRBJ1-2 | TRBV5-1 | . | TGCGCCAGCCGGAGGGCTGGAGATAACTATGGCTACACCTTC | CASRRAGDNYGYTF
TRBD1 | TRBJ1-5 | TRBV15 | . | TGTGCCACCAGTTTTGACCGGGACAGGGGAATCCAGCCCCAGCATTTT | CATSFDRDRGIQPQHF
TRBD1 | TRBJ1-2 | TRBV13 | few | TGTGCCAGCAGTTCCGGGACAGGGAATCGTGGCTACACCTTC | CASSSGTGNRGYTF
TRBD1 | TRBJ1-2 | TRBV27 | . | TGTGCCAGCACTTCAACCGGGACAGGGGATATTGGCTACACCTTC | CASTSTGTGDIGYTF
. | TRBJ2-2 | TRBV6-5 | . | TGTGCCAGCAGTTACTCGGGTTTCACCGGGGAGCTGTTTTTT | CASSYSGFTGELFF
. | TRBJ1-2 | TRBV18 | few | TGTGCCAGCTCTGGCAGGGAGGTCTATGGCTACACCTTC | CASSGREVYGYTF
. | TRBJ1-1 | TRBV19 | . | TGTGCCAGTAGGGGGACGTTGAACACTGAAGCTTTCTTT | CASRGTLNTEAFF
. | TRBJ2-3 | TRBV4-3 | . | TGCGCCAGCGGATTCGGACTGCCCACAGATACGCAGTATTTT | CASGFGLPTDTQYF
TRBD2 | TRBJ2-5 | TRBV6-1 | . | TGTGCCAGCAGCCGACTAGCGGGGGGTCAAGAGACCCAGTACTTC | CASSRLAGGQETQYF
. | TRBJ2-7 | TRBV10-3 | . | TGTGCCATCAACGGAGCAGGGCAGCCCGAGCAGTACTTC | CAINGAGQPEQYF
. | TRBJ2-6 | TRBV6-5 | . | TGTGCCAGCAGTTACGGTTCAGGGCTGGCCAACGTCCTGACTTTC | CASSYGSGLANVLTF
. | TRBJ1-5 | TRBV6-6 | . | TGTGCCAGCAGTCAAGGTCAGCCCCAGCATTTT | CASSQGQPQHF
. | TRBJ2-7 | TRBV10-1 | . | TGCGCCAGCAGTGATTCAGGCGAGCAGTACTTC | CASSDSGEQYF
. | TRBJ2-3 | TRBV11-2 | . | TGTGCCAGCAGCCCCAGCGCGATAAGCACAGATACGCAGTATTTT | CASSPSAISTDTQYF
. | TRBJ1-2 | TRBV18 | . | TGTGCCAGCTCACTATCGTCAGAACCCACCTATGGCTACACCTTC | CASSLSSEPTYGYTF
. | TRBJ2-7 | TRBV6-1 | . | TGTGCCAGCAGTGAAGGAGGGGAGCAGTACTTC | CASSEGGEQYF
TRBD2 | TRBJ2-7 | TRBV5-4 | . | TGTGCCAGCAGCTTGGCACCGCGGGGTAGCGGGAGCTACGAGCAGTACTTC | CASSLAPRGSGSYEQYF
TRBD1 | TRBJ2-7 | TRBV7-9 | . | TGTGCCAGCAGCTCACAGGGGGCGCGGACCTACGAGCAGTACTTC | CASSSQGARTYEQYF
. | TRBJ1-1 | TRBV13 | . | TGTGCCAGCAGCTTTGAGCTGAACACTGAAGCTTTCTTT | CASSFELNTEAFF
. | TRBJ2-2 | TRBV19 | . | TGTGCCAGTAGTATAGAGAACACCGGGGAGCTGTTTTTT | CASSIENTGELFF
. | TRBJ2-7 | TRBV27 | . | TGTGCCTCCAGTCCGGTAATACAGGGTAACTACGAGCAGTACTTC | CASSPVIQGNYEQYF
. | TRBJ2-7 | TRBV4-1 | . | TGCGCCAGCAGCCAAGAGGGGGGATTTGGAGAGCAGTACTTC | CASSQEGGFGEQYF
TRBD1 | TRBJ2-7 | TRBV7-8 | . | TGTGCCAGCAGCGTCGACAGGGGCTACGAGCAGTACTTC | CASSVDRGYEQYF
. | TRBJ1-2 | TRBV9 | . | TGTGCCAGCAGCCCCCCCGGGGGAAACTATGGCTACACCTTC | CASSPPGGNYGYTF
. | TRBJ2-7 | TRBV5-4 | . | TGTGCCAGCAGCTCCTTTGAGGGGGGCATAGTAGACGAGCAGTACTTC | CASSSFEGGIVDEQYF
. | TRBJ1-4 | TRBV29-1 | . | TGCAGCGTCCTGGTGACAACTAATGAAAAACTGTTTTTT | CSVLVTTNEKLFF
TRBD2 | TRBJ2-3 | TRBV30 | few | TGTGCCTGGAGTGTACCTTTCGGGAGGAACACAGATACGCAGTATTTT | CAWSVPFGRNTDTQYF
. | TRBJ1-6 | TRBV7-2 | . | TGTGCCAGCAGCTTTGATGGGCCAGGGGTAATACTCCACTTT | CASSFDGPGVILHF
TRBD1 | TRBJ2-7 | TRBV29-1 | once | TGCAGCGCCGCTGGACAGGTTAACGAGCAGTACTTC | CSAAGQVNEQYF
. | TRBJ2-3 | TRBV6-5 | . | TGTGCCAGCAGTTACCGCTCTGGAGATACGCAGTATTTT | CASSYRSGDTQYF
TRBD2 | TRBJ2-7 | TRBV9 | once | TGTGCCAGCAGCGGCTTAGCGGGGGGGCCTTCCTACGAGCAGTACTTC | CASSGLAGGPSYEQYF
. | TRBJ1-2 | TRBV5-6 | . | TGTGCCAGCAGCCCAGGGTCTGGCTATGGCTACACCTTC | CASSPGSGYGYTF
TRBD2 | TRBJ2-5 | TRBV10-3 | . | TGTGCCATCAGCGGGACTAGCGGGAGGCCACAAGAGACCCAGTACTTC | CAISGTSGRPQETQYF
. | TRBJ2-5 | TRBV13 | . | TGTGCCAGCAGCTTAGGCCTGAGCTTGGCCCAGTACTTC | CASSLGLSLAQYF
. | TRBJ2-7 | TRBV7-2 | . | TGTGCCAGCAGCTTAGTTGCCATCAGGGCTGTGGAAGAGCAGTACTTC | CASSLVAIRAVEEQYF
TRBD2 | TRBJ2-1 | TRBV28 | . | TGTGCCAGCAGTACATTGAACCTTTTGACTAGCGGGGTCTACAATGAGCAGTTCTTC | CASSTLNLLTSGVYNEQFF
. | TRBJ2-1 | TRBV7-9 | . | TGTGCCAGCAGCTTAGTTGGGGGGCTAGAGCAGTTCTTC | CASSLVGGLEQFF
. | TRBJ2-7 | TRBV6-1 | . | TGTGCCAGCAGTGAAGTGGTCTCGGGCACCCCCGCGGACGAGCAGTACTTC | CASSEVVSGTPADEQYF
. | TRBJ2-5 | TRBV11-2 | . | TGTGCCAGCAGCTCGCGCCATCTTTGGGTTCGGGAGACCCAGTACTTC | CASSSRHLWVRETQYF
TRBD1 | TRBJ2-7 | TRBV18 | . | TGTGCCAGCTCACCATCGGAGGGACAGGAGTCCTACGAGCAGTACTTC | CASSPSEGQESYEQYF
TRBD1 | TRBJ2-1 | TRBV9 | . | TGTGCCAGCAGTGGACTTAGGGGACAGGGCTTCGATGAGCAGTTCTTC | CASSGLRGQGFDEQFF
TRBD2 | TRBJ2-1 | TRBV5-4 | . | TGTGCCAGCAGCTTGGCTAGCGGGAATGAGCAGTTCTTC | CASSLASGNEQFF
. | TRBJ2-3 | TRBV4-3 | . | TGCGCCAGCAGCCAACGGACGGGCCCCACAGATACGCAGTATTTT | CASSQRTGPTDTQYF